This T cell receptor (beta chain) was identified during a study of Graves' ophthalmopathy and Graves' hyperthyroidism. This clonotype was seen many times. Its antigen is unidentified. RNA served as the template for amplifying TCR beta CDR3 regions. RT-PCR with HTBI primers came first, then second-round multiplex PCR. TCRdb reanalysed the multiplex PCR reads using MiXCR and keeps one entry per CDR3 protein. The profile shows approximately 380,000 distinct CDR3 sequences, roughly 21% of them singletons. Study outcomes and limitations: The authors also found most expanded thyroid clonotypes above 0.001 frequency in blood.

Isolation of PBMCs was performed using 8 to 10 ml of fresh peripheral blood. Germline CDR1 DFQATT, CDR2 SNEGSKA (reference sequence). V dropped 5 bases and J dropped 0 bases, with 14 bases sitting between them. CDR3 length: 14 amino acids. The clonotype originates from a woman under 30 with stable Graves' hyperthyroidism. Sequenced: peripheral blood. The rearrangement links TRBV20-1 to TRBJ2-7; the D gene is possibly TRBD1 (5 bases). DNA for the CDR3: TGCAGTGCTCTGTTAGCAGGGAACTCCTACGAGCAGTACTTC. Protein: CSALLAGNSYEQYF.